Shown below are 16 T cell receptor beta chains from a single sample sequenced in a study. TCRdb itself ran the 5' RACE reads through MiXCR, one entry per CDR3 protein. The table includes about 42,000 distinct CDR3 sequences, about 32% detected once. The sample was tumor-infiltrating memory CD4+ T cells sorted from the breast tumor. Sample subset: memory CD4+ T cells, CD4+CD45RO+CD25-. Receptors were obtained from a female donor with breast cancer.

This clonotype was detected a few times. The genes are TRBV11-2 and TRBJ2-1; maybe TRBD1 (6 bases). Per germline, CDR1 SGHAT and CDR2 FQNNGV. The CDR3 sequence is 15 residues long. V was shortened by 3 bases and J by 4 bases, with 13 bases between the two germline ends. CDR3 in DNA: TGTGCCAGCAGCTTGGGGGACAACCGTTACAATGAGCAGTTCTTC. Translation: CASSLGDNRYNEQFF.

This clonotype came up many times. The chain links TRBV5-1 to TRBJ2-6, with unresolved D. CDR3 length: 16 residues. V was trimmed by 0 bases and J by 0 bases, leaving 7 bases between them. Germline V gene sequence: CDR1 SGHRS, CDR2 YFSETQ. The CDR3 loop is CASSLESGSGANVLTF. CDR3 DNA sequence: TGCGCCAGCAGCTTGGAGTCCGGCTCTGGGGCCAACGTCCTGACTTTC.

The rearrangement links TRBV6-1 to TRBJ1-1; D is possibly TRBD1 (6 bases). This CDR3 is 15 amino acids long. Germline loops: CDR1 MNHNS, CDR2 SASEGT. The germline V and J ends were trimmed by 2 bases and 2 bases, with 12 bases remaining between them. CDR3 loop: CASSERYRANTEAFF. The DNA for the CDR3 is TGTGCCAGCAGTGAACGGTACAGGGCAAACACTGAAGCTTTCTTT.

The chain joins TRBV9 to TRBJ2-3; D is perhaps TRBD1 (5 bases). Trimming took 0 bases from V and 4 from J, leaving 9 bases between them. Germline assignment: CDR1 SGDLS and CDR2 YYNGEE. The CDR3 runs 14 residues. DNA for the CDR3: TGTGCCAGCAGCGTAGTGGTAGGGGCAGATACGCAGTATTTT. Translation: CASSVVVGADTQYF.

V gene TRBV4-2 combines with J gene TRBJ2-7; 9 bases map to TRBD1. The CDR3 has 16 amino acids. J lost 0 bases, V lost 5 bases, and 8 bases had no gene match. CDR1 is LGHNA, CDR2 YNFKEQ, per germline. The DNA of the CDR3 is TGTGCCAGCAGCACAGGGGGCTCACTGAGCTCCTACGAGCAGTACTTC. Its translation is CASSTGGSLSSYEQYF.

V and J are TRBV4-1 and TRBJ2-5, with a tentative D call TRBD1 (5 bases). The CDR3 covers 14 residues. The germline CDR1 and CDR2 sequences are MGHRA and YSYEKL. Deletions cut 3 bases from V and 1 base from J, with 9 bases between. The CDR3 DNA is TGCGCCAGCAGCCAGGAGACAGTCCAAGAGACCCAGTACTTC. Amino acid sequence: CASSQETVQETQYF.

In its sample, this clonotype was seen a few times. The rearrangement joins TRBV10-3 to TRBJ2-7; D perhaps matches TRBD2 (6 bases). V was shortened by 10 bases and J by 1 base, with 17 bases between the two germline ends. The CDR3 sequence is 14 residues long. Germline V gives CDR1 ENHRY, CDR2 SYGVKD. Here the CDR3 DNA reads TGTGCCAACCGCCTGGGCGGGAAGTCCTACGAGCAGTACTTC. This sequence encodes CANRLGGKSYEQYF.

This rearrangement joins TRBV20-1 to TRBJ2-5, with 8 bases aligning to TRBD1. V trimming: 4 bases; J trimming: 5 bases; junction bases outside the gene matches: 9. Per germline, CDR1 DFQATT and CDR2 SNEGSKA (reference sequence). This CDR3 has 14 amino acids. The CDR3 DNA follows: TGCAGTGCTAAAAAGACAGGGGCTCGGGAGACCCAGTACTTC. Translating it yields CSAKKTGARETQYF.

This clonotype has just a few counts. This sequence joins TRBV25-1 and TRBJ1-2; possibly TRBD1 for D (6 bases). Trimming shortened V by 5 bases and J by 7 bases, and 17 bases separated the two germline ends. This CDR3 comprises 14 residues. Germline CDR1 reads MGHDK; CDR2 reads SYGVNS. The DNA for the CDR3 is TGTGCCAGCAGTCACTCGACAGGAGAGGTTGGCTACACCTTC. Translating gives CASSHSTGEVGYTF.

This clonotype came up a few times. The chain links TRBV27 to TRBJ2-1; 9 bases fit TRBD1. Looked up from germline, CDR1 is MNHEY and CDR2 is SMNVEV (reference sequence). V trimming: 2 bases; J trimming: 10 bases; junction bases outside the gene matches: 9. This CDR3 region has 15 residues. CDR3 DNA sequence: TGTGCCAGCAGTTTAGGGACAGGGCCCCTTGGGGAGCAGTTCTTC. Amino acid sequence: CASSLGTGPLGEQFF.

This clonotype was counted a few times. This rearrangement joins TRBV18 to TRBJ2-1, with D hard to call. Germline V gene data show CDR1 as KGHSH and CDR2 as LQKENI. V was clipped by 4 bases and J by 0 bases, with 10 bases between them. The CDR3 is 15 residues long. CDR3 sequence reads: CASSQRQSSYNEQFF. The CDR3 nucleotides read TGTGCCAGCTCACAGAGGCAGAGCTCCTACAATGAGCAGTTCTTC.

In the case of this clonotype: This could be a read error, since a much larger clone is one nucleotide away. This is likely a read error, given that the CDR3 carries no conserved phenylalanine or tryptophan at its end. The chain links TRBV12-3 or TRBV12-4 to TRBJ1-4; 7 bases are shared with TRBD1. V lost 6 bases, J lost 4 bases, and 5 bases stayed unmatched. The CDR3 is 14 amino acids. Written as DNA, the CDR3 is TGTGCCAGCAGGAGCGGGACAGTTAATGAAAAACTGTTTTCT. Its translation is CASRSGTVNEKLFS.

This clonotype was observed once. The chain has TRBV12-3 or TRBV12-4 and TRBJ2-1, with unresolved D. The germline V and J ends were trimmed by 6 bases and 5 bases, with 17 bases remaining between them. This CDR3 comprises 15 residues. CDR3 nucleotides: TGTGCCAGCAGATTACGGGTAATGATAGACAATGAGCAGTTCTTC. This translates into CASRLRVMIDNEQFF.

This clonotype was counted between two and nine times. The CDR3 region is CASSIRGDIQETQYF. CDR3 in DNA: TGTGCCAGCAGCATCAGAGGGGACATCCAAGAGACCCAGTACTTC. This chain uses TRBV9 with TRBJ2-5; D is possibly TRBD1 (6 bases). Germline V gives CDR1 SGDLS, CDR2 YYNGEE. Trimming cost V 4 bases and J 1 base, with 14 bases left between them. The CDR3 is made up of 15 amino acids.

In the case of this clonotype: One end of the junction fails to match germline, which may point to a read error. The CDR3 DNA sequence: TGTGCCTGGAGTGACAGAACTGAAGCTCTCTTT. It codes for CAWSDRTEALF. The chain is built from TRBV30 and TRBJ1-1; no clear D. CDR1 and CDR2 (germline): GTSNPN, SVGIG (reference sequence). The CDR3 contains 11 residues.

This clonotype occurred many times. The gene calls are TRBV7-2 and TRBJ2-1; D is undetermined. Germline assignment: CDR1 SGHTA and CDR2 FQGNSA. This CDR3 is 13 amino acids long. The V end was cut by 5 bases, the J end by 9 bases, with 14 bases between. CDR3 region: CASSRARSVEQFF. The CDR3 DNA is TGTGCCAGCAGCAGAGCGAGGAGCGTTGAGCAGTTCTTC.